Shown below are 15 T cell receptor beta chains from a single sample sequenced in a study of CD8 T cells in Susac syndrome. Random hexamers were used to reverse transcribe an amount of about 0.45 to 1 ug RNA. Via MiXCR, TCRdb re-called the immunoSEQ multiplex PCR reads, giving one row per CDR3 protein. This table holds 180,000 or so distinct CDR3 sequences, about 95% found once. Source material: CD4+ T cells from PBMCs. The origin of the receptors is a human donor in good health.

The chain links TRBV2 to TRBJ2-3; 9 nucleotides match TRBD1. The J segment lost 1 base and the V segment lost 11 bases, leaving 7 bases of the junction unmatched. CDR1 is SNHLY, CDR2 FYNNEI, per germline. This CDR3 contains 14 residues. CDR3 amino acids: CAAGQGWGTDTQYF. The CDR3 coding sequence is TGTGCCGCAGGACAGGGGTGGGGCACAGATACGCAGTATTTT.

The J gene is TRBJ1-2, the V gene TRBV4-3; D possibly corresponds to TRBD1 (6 bases). The germline V and J ends were trimmed by 4 bases and 8 bases, with 17 bases remaining between them. The CDR3 runs 14 residues. The germline V gene has CDR1 LGHNA and CDR2 YSLEER. The CDR3, as DNA: TGCGCCAGCAGCCCTACCGGACAGTTCTTGGGCTACACCTTC. Translation: CASSPTGQFLGYTF.

This chain connects TRBV7-2 to TRBJ2-5, with D hard to call. Deletions cut 0 bases from V and 13 bases from J, with 15 bases between. Germline loops: CDR1 SGHTA, CDR2 FQGNSA. The CDR3 runs 13 residues. The CDR3 region has the DNA TGTGCCAGCAGCTTAGCCTTAGAGGTGGACCCGTACTTC. Its translation: CASSLALEVDPYF.

The chain carries TRBV19 and TRBJ2-3; a possible D gene is TRBD2 (6 bases). Between the trimmed V and J ends, which lost 4 bases and 4 bases, there was a span of 18 bases. The germline V gene has CDR1 LNHDA and CDR2 SQIVND (reference sequence). This CDR3 is built from 16 residues. The CDR3 protein is CASSTPGTWRPDTQYF. For the CDR3, the DNA is TGTGCCAGTAGTACACCCGGGACTTGGAGGCCAGATACGCAGTATTTT.

The J gene is TRBJ1-5, the V gene TRBV20-1; tentatively, D is TRBD1 (6 bases). The CDR3 is 12 amino acids. Trimming removed 6 bases at V and 6 bases at J, with 12 bases between. CDR1 and CDR2 from the germline V gene are DFQATT and SNEGSKA (reference sequence). The CDR3 protein is CSAGGQGQPQHF. DNA for the CDR3: TGCAGTGCGGGGGGGCAGGGTCAGCCCCAGCATTTT.

The chain uses TRBV28 and TRBJ2-3; 9 positions match TRBD1. CDR1 MDHEN and CDR2 SYDVKM come from the germline V gene. V gave up 4 bases and J gave up 8 bases; unmatched junction bases: 7. The CDR3 totals 14 residues. CDR3 sequence (DNA): TGTGCCAGCAGTTCTCGACAGGGGGTTGGTACGCAGTATTTT. It codes for CASSSRQGVGTQYF.

The rearrangement joins TRBV19 to TRBJ2-7; 7 positions agree with TRBD2. The V and J ends lost 3 bases and 2 bases, in that order; junction bases with no gene match: 7. The CDR3 totals 15 residues. Per germline, CDR1 LNHDA and CDR2 SQIVND (reference sequence). CDR3 coding DNA: TGTGCCAGTAGTATGAGTCTAGCGGCTACCTACGAGCAGTACTTC. Translated: CASSMSLAATYEQYF.

The chain recombines TRBV20-1 with TRBJ2-7; 13 nucleotides agree with TRBD2. V lost 5 bases, J lost 7 bases, and 8 bases stayed unmatched. The CDR3 sequence is 14 residues long. Germline CDR1 reads DFQATT; CDR2 reads SNEGSKA (reference sequence). The CDR3 spells CSAFGLAGVEEQYF. The CDR3 DNA is TGCAGTGCTTTTGGACTAGCGGGAGTAGAAGAGCAGTACTTC.

This chain uses TRBV6-5 with TRBJ2-1; a weak D match, TRBD1 (6 bases). This CDR3 has 13 amino acids. V was trimmed by 2 bases and J by 12 bases, leaving 14 bases between them. Per germline, CDR1 MNHEY and CDR2 SVGAGI. CDR3 in DNA: TGTGCCAGCAGTTACGGCGAAGGGGGTCGGCAGTTCTTC. Protein: CASSYGEGGRQFF.

This chain uses TRBV27 with TRBJ1-5, with TRBD1 matching 9 bases. CDR3 size: 15 residues. Per germline, CDR1 MNHEY and CDR2 SMNVEV (reference sequence). V lost 2 bases and J lost 5; bases outside the gene matches: 4. CDR3 bases: TGTGCCAGCAGTTTAAGTCGACAGGGGGATCAGCCCCAGCATTTT. Translation gives CASSLSRQGDQPQHF.

The chain has TRBV12-3 or TRBV12-4 and TRBJ1-3, with D perhaps matching TRBD1 (5 bases). Trimming shortened V by 6 bases and J by 0 bases, and 6 bases separated the two germline ends. The CDR3 covers 13 residues. The CDR3, as DNA: TGTGCCAGCAGAGACAGCTCTGGAAACACCATATATTTT. It encodes CASRDSSGNTIYF.

The rearrangement joins TRBV19 to TRBJ2-7; the D call may be TRBD1 or TRBD2 (5 bases each). This CDR3 has 13 amino acids. Germline V CDR1 and CDR2: LNHDA, SQIVND (reference sequence). The ends were cut back, 6 bases at V and 5 bases at J, with 14 bases in the middle. The DNA for the CDR3 is TGTGCCAGTAGACCAACCAGGGACCACGAGCAGTACTTC. Translation: CASRPTRDHEQYF.

In nucleotides, the CDR3 is TGCGCCAGCAGCCAAAGGGGGCCCCCTTTCACAGATACGCAGTATTTT. Its protein product is CASSQRGPPFTDTQYF. V usage is TRBV4-3 and J usage is TRBJ2-3; TRBD1 matches 7 bases. This CDR3 is 16 amino acids long. Trimming took 2 bases from V and 2 from J; bases not matched to a gene: 7. Germline V gives CDR1 LGHNA, CDR2 YSLEER.

V gene TRBV7-2 combines with J gene TRBJ1-2, with D uncertain. Looked up from germline, CDR1 is SGHTA and CDR2 is FQGNSA. The length of the CDR3 is 13 residues. The V gene lost 0 bases and the J gene lost 4 bases, with 6 bases spanning the gap. The CDR3 DNA sequence: TGTGCCAGCAGCTTAGCGGTAGGCTATGGCTACACCTTC. As protein: CASSLAVGYGYTF.

The chain combines TRBV7-3 with TRBJ2-2; TRBD1 matches at 7 bases. Per the germline V gene, CDR1 is SGHTA and CDR2 is FQGTGA. The CDR3 spans 13 residues. CDR3: CATGTANTGELFF. The CDR3 nucleotides are TGTGCAACCGGGACAGCGAACACCGGGGAGCTGTTTTTT. Together with reference TRBV7-3 and TRBJ2-2, the CDR3 gives the full variable domain: GAGVSQTPSNKVTEKGKYVELRCDPISGHTALYWYRQSLGQGPEFLIYFQGTGAADDSGLPNDRFFAVRPEGSVSTLKIQRTERGDSAVYLCATGTANTGELFFGEGSRLTVL.